The 21 T cell receptor beta chains in this list originate from one sample, sequenced in a study of CD8+CD57+ T cells in acquired aplastic anemia. CD8+CD57+ cell expansion, shown by flow cytometry, had occurred in the patients selected for sequencing. Template material for TCR beta VDJ and CDR3 profiling consisted of genomic DNA. TCRdb reanalysed the reads using MiXCR and keeps one entry per CDR3 protein. The sample shows around 430,000 distinct CDR3 sequences, around a third of them seen only once. Sequenced input: sorted CD4+, CD8+, or CD8+CD57+ T cells (not recorded which) from PBMCs. All receptors come from a human donor with aplastic anemia.

This clonotype was seen only once. This CDR3 is CAHSRRPYEQYF. In nucleotides, the CDR3 is TGTGCCCACAGTAGGCGTCCCTACGAGCAGTACTTC. This sequence joins TRBV7-8 and TRBJ2-7; D is undetermined. CDR3 size: 12 residues. Trimming left V 11 bases short and J 2 bases short, with 13 bases between. CDR1 and CDR2 from the germline V gene are SGHVS and FQNEAQ.

The rearrangement joins TRBV7-6 to TRBJ2-7; D is tentatively TRBD1 or TRBD2 (5 bases each). This CDR3 region has 13 residues. Germline V lookup: CDR1 SGHVS, CDR2 FNYEAQ. V was pared by 6 bases and J by 2 bases, with 11 bases between. The CDR3 loop reads CASRLDSAYEQYF. The CDR3 DNA sequence: TGTGCCAGCAGACTAGACAGTGCCTACGAGCAGTACTTC.

The rearrangement links TRBV2 to TRBJ1-1; 7 positions match TRBD1. With 6 bases clipped from V and 3 bases from J, the junction kept 4 bases outside the gene matches. CDR1 is SNHLY, CDR2 FYNNEI, per germline. The CDR3 is 13 amino acids. The CDR3 sequence: CASRVDRDTEAFF. The CDR3 nucleotides are TGTGCCAGCAGGGTCGACAGGGACACTGAAGCTTTCTTT.

The chain combines TRBV7-9 with TRBJ2-7; D is undetermined. The germline V gene encodes CDR1 SEHNR and CDR2 FQNEAQ (reference sequence). The CDR3 has 14 amino acids. Deletions cut 4 bases from V and 3 bases from J, with 13 bases between. CDR3 loop: CASSSHVEDYEQYF. In nucleotides, the CDR3 is TGTGCCAGCAGCTCCCACGTCGAAGACTACGAGCAGTACTTC.

This clonotype was counted many times. The chain employs TRBV5-1 and TRBJ1-5; TRBD1 agrees at 8 bases. The CDR3 has 15 amino acids. Germline CDR1 reads SGHRS; CDR2 reads YFSETQ. J lost 7 bases, V lost 0 bases, and 6 bases had no gene match. CDR3 nucleotide sequence: TGCGCCAGCAGCTTGGGTACAGGGGGAGGACAGCCCCAGCATTTT. Translation: CASSLGTGGGQPQHF.

The table lists this clonotype with a few counts. The V gene is TRBV13, the J gene TRBJ2-7; 10 bases are shared with TRBD2. The CDR3 spans 15 residues. The germline gives CDR1 PRHDT, CDR2 FYEKMQ (reference sequence). Germline trimming cut 4 bases from V and 5 bases from J; bases unmatched to any gene: 8. CDR3 in DNA: TGTGCCAGCAGCTGGATACTAGCGGGAAGCGACGAGCAGTACTTC. Its translation: CASSWILAGSDEQYF.

On this clonotype: The germline gene is not matched at one end of the junction; a read error may be the cause. The chain has TRBV15 and TRBJ1-5, with 9 bases aligning to TRBD1. CDR1 is LNHNV and CDR2 is YYDKDF in the germline V gene (reference sequence). The CDR3 runs 16 residues. The CDR3, as DNA: TGTGCCGCCAGCAGCCCATACACAGGGGGCTATCAGCCCCAGCATTTT. Translation: CAASSPYTGGYQPQHF.

This clonotype was detected many times. V usage is TRBV10-2 and J usage is TRBJ1-2; TRBD1 matches at 8 bases. The CDR3 runs to 15 residues. Germline V gives CDR1 WSHSY, CDR2 SAAADI. V was clipped by 3 bases and J by 12 bases; unmatched bases: 15. The CDR3 bases are TGCGCCAGCAGTGAAGCCGACTCAGGGGGCAAGGGTGACACCTTC. It translates to CASSEADSGGKGDTF.

The genes are TRBV14 and TRBJ2-2; a possible D gene is TRBD1 (5 bases). CDR3 length: 16 residues. Germline values: CDR1 SGHDN, CDR2 FVKESK. V lost 4 bases to trimming and J lost 1 base, with 13 bases between them. CDR3 bases: TGTGCCAGCAGCCGGCTGTCAGGGATGAACACCGGGGAGCTGTTTTTT. The encoded protein is CASSRLSGMNTGELFF.

The rearrangement joins TRBV7-6 to TRBJ2-2; D call uncertain. Germline CDR1 reads SGHVS; CDR2 reads FNYEAQ. Trimming removed 5 bases from V and 4 bases from J, with 5 bases in between. The CDR3 covers 12 residues. The CDR3 loop reads CASSPTTGELFF. CDR3 coding DNA: TGTGCCAGCAGCCCCACCACCGGGGAGCTGTTTTTT.

The V and J genes are TRBV4-1 and TRBJ2-7; 9 nucleotides line up with TRBD2. Germline CDR1 and CDR2: MGHRA and YSYEKL. With 0 bases clipped from V and 8 bases from J, the junction kept 14 bases outside the gene matches. CDR3 length equals 17 residues. The CDR3 coding sequence is TGCGCCAGCAGCCAAGATAAGCTTCTAGCGGGGTCCCTCAAGCAGTACTTC. Its protein is CASSQDKLLAGSLKQYF.

V usage is TRBV14 and J usage is TRBJ1-4; tentatively, D is TRBD1 (6 bases). Germline V gives CDR1 SGHDN, CDR2 FVKESK. V lost 0 bases, J lost 3 bases, and 14 bases lay in between. The CDR3 runs 17 residues. The CDR3 DNA sequence: TGTGCCAGCAGCCAAGAGCGGTCAGGACAGCCTAATGAAAAACTGTTTTTT. This encodes CASSQERSGQPNEKLFF.

This clonotype has at least ten counts. The chain joins TRBV2 to TRBJ2-7; 13 bases map to TRBD2. The V gene's germline CDR1 is SNHLY and CDR2 FYNNEI. The CDR3 has 15 residues. Trimming removed 5 bases from V and 5 bases from J; junction bases left unmatched: 6. In DNA form, the CDR3 reads TGTGCCAGCAGTCAAGACGGACTAGCGGGGGACGAGCAGTACTTC. This codes for CASSQDGLAGDEQYF.

The chain recombines TRBV4-1 with TRBJ1-3, with D possibly matching TRBD1 (6 bases). Trimming took 0 bases from V and 6 from J, leaving 12 bases between them. The CDR3 is made up of 15 amino acids. Germline lookup yields CDR1 MGHRA and CDR2 YSYEKL. The CDR3 nucleotides are TGCGCCAGCAGCCAAGATCAGTCAGGGGTAAACACCATATATTTT. Protein sequence: CASSQDQSGVNTIYF.

This clonotype was picked up a small number of times. The chain couples TRBV4-2 to TRBJ1-1, with D tentatively TRBD1 (6 bases). Germline-derived CDR1 and CDR2 are LGHNA and YNFKEQ. The CDR3 consists of 16 residues. V gave up 4 bases and J gave up 0 bases, with 15 bases separating them. For the CDR3, the DNA is TGTGCCAGCAGCCCCCACCGGGACACCATGAACACTGAAGCTTTCTTT. It specifies CASSPHRDTMNTEAFF.

This clonotype has just a few counts. This chain joins TRBV2 and TRBJ2-5; D unclear. Germline values: CDR1 SNHLY, CDR2 FYNNEI. This CDR3 is built from 15 residues. Trimming took off 7 bases at V and 4 bases at J, with 19 bases between the two ends. The CDR3 bases are TGTGCCAGCACCCCTCTTTGGCTGCGGCGAGAGACCCAGTACTTC. It specifies CASTPLWLRRETQYF.

V and J are TRBV5-1 and TRBJ2-7; possibly TRBD1 for D (8 bases). Germline assignment: CDR1 SGHRS and CDR2 YFSETQ. The CDR3 spans 16 residues. V gave up 4 bases and J gave up 5 bases, with 22 bases separating them. CDR3 in amino acids: CASSGTGGGGVDEQYF. The CDR3 DNA is TGCGCCAGCAGCGGGACAGGCGGCGGGGGTGTGGACGAGCAGTACTTC.

This clonotype was picked up many times. J is TRBJ2-7 and V is TRBV7-9; TRBD2 might be the D (6 bases). Per the germline V gene, CDR1 is SEHNR and CDR2 is FQNEAQ (reference sequence). V was trimmed by 4 bases and J by 3 bases, leaving 13 bases between them. The CDR3 totals 14 residues. The CDR3 is CASSSEGPRYEQYF. In nucleotides, the CDR3 is TGTGCCAGCAGCTCGGAGGGGCCGCGCTACGAGCAGTACTTC.

Many counts were recorded for this clonotype. The CDR3 DNA sequence: TGCAGTGCTAGAGGACTAGCGGGAGTGGTTGAGTACGAGCAGTACTTC. It yields the protein CSARGLAGVVEYEQYF. This sequence joins TRBV20-1 and TRBJ2-7, with 12 bases aligning to TRBD2. This CDR3 comprises 16 residues. The germline gives CDR1 DFQATT, CDR2 SNEGSKA (reference sequence). With 1 base clipped from V and 4 bases from J, the junction kept 8 bases outside the gene matches.

Only a few counts were recorded for this clonotype. The chain couples TRBV10-3 to TRBJ2-1; 9 bases line up with TRBD2. The germline gives CDR1 ENHRY, CDR2 SYGVKD. The CDR3 length is 16 residues. Trimming cost V 10 bases and J 3 bases; bases outside gene matches: 13. CDR3 sequence reads: CASRGRGGRLYNEQFF. Written as DNA, the CDR3 is TGTGCCAGCAGAGGGCGGGGGGGGAGACTCTACAATGAGCAGTTCTTC.

This clonotype showed up many times. The gene calls are TRBV2 and TRBJ1-2; D is possibly TRBD1 (5 bases). This CDR3 spans 12 amino acids. Germline CDR1 is SNHLY and CDR2 is FYNNEI. Deletions cut 9 bases from V and 6 bases from J, with 14 bases between. The CDR3 DNA follows: TGTGCCAGGAACTTTGCAGGGCATGGCTACACCTTC. It specifies CARNFAGHGYTF.